The 32 T cell receptor beta chains in this list originate from one sample, sequenced in a study of immune characterization of retroperitoneal liposarcoma. TCRdb re-analysed the PCR reads in MiXCR, keeping a single row per CDR3 protein. The table lists 2,000 to 2,500 distinct CDR3 sequences, less than 55% of them singletons. The specimen sequenced was tumor tissue. The receptors come from a female donor with retroperitoneal liposarcoma.

J is TRBJ2-1 and V is TRBV6-6; D possibly corresponds to TRBD2 (6 bases). With the DNA end fitting TRBJ2-7 better, the J assignment may be wrong. CDR1 is MNHNY, CDR2 SVGAGI, per germline (reference sequence). CDR3 length: 16 residues. CDR3: CASSYHLGTLYNEQYF. In nucleotides, the CDR3 is TGTGCCAGCAGTTACCACCTTGGGACTCTCTACAATGAGCAGTACTTC.

CDR3 nucleotide sequence: TGTGCCAGCAGTGAGCCCTTTAGCGGGAGGGCCCCCTTGCGCGATACGCAGTATTTT. Translation gives CASSEPFSGRAPLRDTQYF. The chain uses TRBV6-1 and TRBJ2-3; 11 positions match TRBD2. Trimming at V came to 3 bases and at J to 6 bases, leaving 17 bases not matched to a gene. Germline CDR1 is MNHNS and CDR2 is SASEGT. This CDR3 is 19 amino acids long.

The rearrangement joins TRBV12-5 to TRBJ2-5; the D gene is possibly TRBD2 (5 bases). The DNA end lines up better with TRBJ2-7; the J call may be wrong. CDR3 length: 12 amino acids. Germline V CDR1 and CDR2: LGHNT, FRNRAP. This chain's CDR3 is CASGPTTYEQYF. The DNA of the CDR3 is TGTGCTAGTGGTCCGACTACCTACGAGCAGTACTTC.

The chain couples TRBV6-8 to TRBJ2-1; TRBD2 matches at 8 bases. The end of the DNA fits TRBJ2-5 better, so the J call may be wrong. Germline V CDR1 and CDR2: MNHGY, SAAAGT. The CDR3 runs to 16 residues. CDR3 nucleotide sequence: TGTGCCAGCAGTTACGGAACTAGCGGAAACCAAGAGACCCAGTACTTC. This codes for CASSYGTSGNQETQYF.

This clonotype was detected only a few times. The rearrangement uses TRBV6-1 and TRBJ2-3; 11 positions match TRBD2. CDR3 length equals 15 residues. V shed 4 bases and J 4 bases; nucleotides not matched to a gene: 4. In germline, CDR1 is MNHNS, CDR2 SASEGT. CDR3 amino acids: CASSALAGGADTQYF. DNA of the CDR3: TGTGCCAGCAGTGCCCTAGCGGGAGGAGCAGATACGCAGTATTTT.

Written as DNA, the CDR3 is TGTGCCAGCAGTGACGGATTGACAGGGGACCACGAGCAGTACTTC. Protein sequence: CASSDGLTGDHEQYF. The chain has TRBV6-1 and TRBJ2-5; TRBD1 agrees at 8 bases. The closer fit of TRBJ2-7 to the DNA end suggests the J call may be wrong. The V gene's germline CDR1 is MNHNS and CDR2 SASEGT. CDR3 length equals 15 residues.

This clonotype was observed a few times. The chain employs TRBV7-8 and TRBJ2-1; D is ambiguous. CDR3 length: 18 amino acids. Germline loops: CDR1 SGHVS, CDR2 FQNEAQ. Trimming took off 1 base at V and 7 bases at J, with 23 bases between the two ends. The CDR3 nucleotides read TGTGCCAGCAGCTTAGTGGGTCTAACTCCGACCAAGTCAAATGAGCAGTTCTTC. Amino acid sequence: CASSLVGLTPTKSNEQFF.

This chain connects TRBV11-3 to TRBJ2-1, with D perhaps given as TRBD1 or TRBD2 (5 bases each). Trimming took 3 bases from V and 4 from J, leaving 10 bases between them. Germline V gene lookup returns CDR1 SGHNT and CDR2 YENEEA. The CDR3 runs to 14 residues. CDR3 sequence reads: CASSFGGSYNEQFF. Written as DNA, the CDR3 is TGTGCCAGCAGCTTTGGGGGTTCTTACAATGAGCAGTTCTTC.

The rearrangement joins TRBV6-5 to TRBJ1-6; D may be TRBD1 (5 bases). This CDR3 has 14 amino acids. Germline V gene lookup returns CDR1 MNHEY and CDR2 SVGAGI. The V end lost 6 bases, the J end lost 8 bases, and 14 bases lay between the germline ends. CDR3 bases: TGTGCCAGCAGCCCCGGGGGTACGGATTCACCCCTCCACTTT. This encodes CASSPGGTDSPLHF.

This clonotype was detected only a few times. The chain recombines TRBV6-1 with TRBJ2-1; TRBD2 matches 8 bases. This CDR3 is built from 14 residues. The V and J ends lost 7 bases and 4 bases, in that order; junction bases with no gene match: 6. Per the germline V gene, CDR1 is MNHNS and CDR2 is SASEGT. The CDR3 region is CASISGALYNEQFF. The CDR3 region has the DNA TGTGCCAGCATTAGCGGGGCTCTATACAATGAGCAGTTCTTC.

This clonotype is termed medium-sized. The V call is TRBV6-6, the J call TRBJ2-1; 7 bases map to TRBD2. Unmatched junction bases numbered 0, after V lost 2 bases and J lost 5 bases. CDR3 size: 13 residues. The germline V gene encodes CDR1 MNHNY and CDR2 SVGAGI (reference sequence). CDR3 sequence: CASSYGGDNEQFF. DNA for the CDR3: TGTGCCAGCAGTTACGGGGGGGACAATGAGCAGTTCTTC.

The chain combines TRBV12-3 or TRBV12-4 with TRBJ1-4; D ambiguous. Trimming removed 3 bases from V and 7 bases from J, with 6 bases in between. CDR3 length: 12 residues. In DNA, the CDR3 is TGTGCCAGCAGTTTCCGAGGTGAAAAACTGTTTTTT. It yields the protein CASSFRGEKLFF.

By share, this clonotype ranks as medium-sized. The chain combines TRBV11-1 with TRBJ2-5, with D hard to call. With 4 bases removed from V and 0 bases from J, the gap between germline ends came to 9 bases. The CDR3 totals 14 residues. Germline V gene data show CDR1 as SGHAT and CDR2 as FQDESV (reference sequence). In DNA, the CDR3 is TGTGCCAGCAGCTGGTTGGGGTACCAAGAGACCCAGTACTTC. It is translated as CASSWLGYQETQYF.

This clonotype appeared a few times. J is TRBJ2-5 and V is TRBV6-1; D is ambiguous. From germline, CDR1 is MNHNS and CDR2 SASEGT. The V gene lost 8 bases and the J gene lost 11 bases, with 21 bases spanning the gap. This CDR3 spans 13 amino acids. CDR3 coding DNA: TGTGCCAGCGCGATCGGCTCCTACAATGAGCAGTACTTC. This sequence encodes CASAIGSYNEQYF.

This clonotype was observed a handful of times. The chain couples TRBV27 to TRBJ2-1, with D uncertain. CDR3 length: 15 amino acids. Trimming took 6 bases from V and 1 from J, leaving 13 bases between them. Germline CDR1 reads MNHEY; CDR2 reads SMNVEV (reference sequence). For the CDR3, the DNA is TGTGCCAGCAGACGTAAGGTTGTGTCCTACAATGAGCAGTTCTTC. This codes for CASRRKVVSYNEQFF.

The chain recombines TRBV6-1 with TRBJ1-5; D is uncertain. The V and J ends lost 2 bases and 8 bases respectively, with 4 bases between them. Germline V gene sequence: CDR1 MNHNS, CDR2 SASEGT. This CDR3 is 11 amino acids long. This chain's CDR3 is CASSESEPQHF. CDR3 sequence (DNA): TGTGCCAGCAGTGAATCCGAGCCCCAGCATTTT.

Concerning this clonotype itself: The junction and the germline gene differ at one end; a read error may be behind it. The genes are TRBV6-5 and TRBJ2-3; 11 bases match TRBD2. Germline loops: CDR1 MNHEY, CDR2 SVGAGI. The CDR3 is 17 residues long. CDR3 loop: CASSPRIAGGRGETQYF. The DNA for the CDR3 is TGTGCCAGCAGCCCCAGAATAGCGGGAGGGCGTGGGGAGACCCAGTATTTC.

The genes are TRBV12-3 or TRBV12-4 and TRBJ2-5; D not resolved. The length of the CDR3 is 13 residues. The V gene lost 3 bases and the J gene lost 5 bases, with 10 bases spanning the gap. CDR3 DNA sequence: TGTGCCAGCAGTTTCAGTAGGATTGAGACCCAGTACTTC. Translating it yields CASSFSRIETQYF.

This clonotype was counted a few times. The chain recombines TRBV6-6 with TRBJ2-1; weak D call: TRBD2 (6 bases). The CDR3 is 16 residues long. Germline CDR1 and CDR2: MNHNY and SVGAGI (reference sequence). Trimming stripped 0 bases from V and 8 bases from J, with 17 bases between. CDR3 bases: TGTGCCAGCAGTTACTCTATCAGTAGCGGAGGCGATGAGCAGTTCTTC. Translated, it gives CASSYSISSGGDEQFF.

The table lists this clonotype with a few counts. Compared with germline, one end of the junction differs, possibly owing to a read error. The chain links TRBV12-3 or TRBV12-4 to TRBJ2-1, with TRBD2 matching 10 bases. This CDR3 contains 14 residues. CDR3 coding DNA: TGTGCCAGCAGTCTAGCGGGAGTAGGTAATGAGCAGTTCTTC. Its protein product is CASSLAGVGNEQFF.

This clonotype is termed medium-sized. The chain carries TRBV7-2 and TRBJ2-1; D call uncertain. Germline CDR1 and CDR2: SGHTA and FQGNSA. The CDR3 spans 14 residues. The V gene lost 5 bases and the J gene lost 6 bases, with 14 bases spanning the gap. The CDR3 nucleotides read TGTGCCAGCAGCCCTCCCGGCCTGGCCAATGAGCAGTTCTTC. It specifies CASSPPGLANEQFF.

This chain connects TRBV12-3 or TRBV12-4 to TRBJ2-3; D is perhaps TRBD1 (6 bases). The closer fit of TRBJ2-7 to the DNA end suggests the J call may be wrong. This CDR3 spans 15 amino acids. CDR3 nucleotide sequence: TGTGCCAGCAGTTTCAGGACAGCCGTCCAAAGTGAGCAGTACTTC. Residues: CASSFRTAVQSEQYF.

This sequence joins TRBV6-1 and TRBJ2-1; 8 bases are shared with TRBD2. CDR3 length: 21 residues. After removal of 7 bases from V and 13 bases from J, the junction contained 36 bases not matched to a gene. Germline assignment: CDR1 MNHNS and CDR2 SASEGT. CDR3 coding DNA: TGTGCCAGCACTCCCCCCCCACTATCCCGAGCGGGGGTCGGAGCTGGAGAGACCCAGTTCTTC. Translating gives CASTPPPLSRAGVGAGETQFF.

This clonotype is medium-sized (0.01 to 0.1%). This chain uses TRBV11-2 with TRBJ2-1; the D gene is possibly TRBD1 (5 bases). The ends were cut back, 1 base at V and 10 bases at J, with 17 bases in the middle. The V gene's germline CDR1 is SGHAT and CDR2 FQNNGV. The CDR3 is 15 amino acids. The CDR3 is CASSLAGQRGREQFF. The CDR3 coding sequence is TGTGCCAGCAGCTTAGCCGGCCAAAGGGGTCGGGAGCAGTTCTTC.

This clonotype is medium-sized within its sample. The chain is built from TRBV7-6 and TRBJ2-1; TRBD2 matches 12 bases. Germline values: CDR1 SGHVS, CDR2 FNYEAQ. CDR3 length: 17 residues. V lost 1 base and J lost 3; bases outside the gene matches: 4. The CDR3 sequence: CASSLGGLAGYYNEQFF. The CDR3 region has the DNA TGTGCCAGCAGCTTAGGGGGACTAGCGGGCTACTACAATGAGCAGTTCTTC.

This chain links TRBV6-2 or TRBV6-3 with TRBJ2-5, with D tentatively TRBD1 or TRBD2 (5 bases each). V gave up 7 bases and J gave up 11 bases, with 26 bases separating them. Germline lookup yields CDR1 MNHEY and CDR2 SVGEGT. This CDR3 has 15 amino acids. CDR3 nucleotide sequence: TGTGCCAGCACCCATCAGGACACCCTCAAGAGGGAGCAGTACTTC. Amino acids: CASTHQDTLKREQYF.

This clonotype is large in the sample. This chain connects TRBV12-3 or TRBV12-4 to TRBJ2-1, with 12 bases matching TRBD2. V lost 6 bases to trimming and J lost 5 bases; unmatched junction nucleotides: 8. CDR3 length: 16 residues. The CDR3 DNA reads TGTGCCAGCAGCTATGAGACTAGCGGGAGAAACAATGAGCAGTTCTTC. This codes for CASSYETSGRNNEQFF.

This clonotype appeared a few times. V and J are TRBV27 and TRBJ2-7; 10 bases fit TRBD2. This CDR3 has 15 amino acids. V shed 6 bases, J shed 0 bases, and the junction held 5 bases outside the gene matches. The germline gives CDR1 MNHEY, CDR2 SMNVEV (reference sequence). The CDR3 reads CASSPSSGSSYEQYF. CDR3 nucleotides: TGTGCCAGCAGCCCATCTAGCGGGAGCTCCTACGAGCAGTACTTC.

The chain has TRBV6-6 and TRBJ2-1; D gene uncertain. From germline, CDR1 is MNHNY and CDR2 SVGAGI (reference sequence). V lost 2 bases and J lost 13, with 12 bases in between. This CDR3 region has 12 residues. CDR3 DNA: TGTGCCAGCAGTTACAGACAAGAGACCCAGTTCTTC. It is translated as CASSYRQETQFF.

CDR3 sequence: CASSAGTSHNEQYF. For the CDR3, the DNA is TGTGCCAGCAGCGCCGGGACTAGTCACAATGAGCAGTACTTC. The rearrangement joins TRBV27 to TRBJ2-1, with TRBD2 matching over 8 bases. Gene TRBJ2-7 matches the end of the DNA better, so the J call may be wrong. There are 14 residues in the CDR3. Looked up from germline, CDR1 is MNHEY and CDR2 is SMNVEV (reference sequence).

This chain connects TRBV11-1 to TRBJ1-1; D unresolved. There are 13 residues in the CDR3. V lost 1 base and J lost 1, with 4 bases in between. Germline V gene lookup returns CDR1 SGHAT and CDR2 FQDESV (reference sequence). The CDR3: CASSLGPNTEAFF. The CDR3 region has the DNA TGTGCCAGCAGCTTAGGGCCGAACACTGAAGCTTTCTTT.

This clonotype has only a few counts. V gene TRBV6-6 combines with J gene TRBJ2-1, with D tentatively TRBD2 (6 bases). Germline V CDR1 and CDR2: MNHNY, SVGAGI (reference sequence). Trimming stripped 3 bases from V and 6 bases from J, with 27 bases between. The CDR3 has 19 amino acids. CDR3 DNA sequence: TGTGCCAGCAGTTATTCCGGTTTTATCGTCCTAGCGCAATCCAATGAGCAGTTCTTC. Its protein product is CASSYSGFIVLAQSNEQFF.